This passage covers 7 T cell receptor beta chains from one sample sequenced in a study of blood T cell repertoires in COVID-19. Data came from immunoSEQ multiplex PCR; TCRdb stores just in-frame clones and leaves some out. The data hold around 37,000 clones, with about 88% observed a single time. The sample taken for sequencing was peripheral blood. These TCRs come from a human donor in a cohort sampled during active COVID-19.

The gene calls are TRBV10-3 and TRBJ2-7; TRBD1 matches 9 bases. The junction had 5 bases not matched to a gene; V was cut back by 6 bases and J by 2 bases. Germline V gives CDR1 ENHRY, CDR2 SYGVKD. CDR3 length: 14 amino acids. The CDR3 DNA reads TGTGCCATCAGACCCGGGACAGGGACCTACGAGCAGTACTTC. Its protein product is CAIRPGTGTYEQYF.

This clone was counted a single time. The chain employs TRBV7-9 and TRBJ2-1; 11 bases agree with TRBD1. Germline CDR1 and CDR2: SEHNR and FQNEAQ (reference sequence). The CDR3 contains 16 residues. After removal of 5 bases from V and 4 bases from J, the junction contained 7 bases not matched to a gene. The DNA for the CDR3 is TGTGCCAGCAGCGGACCGGGACAGGGGGTTTACAATGAGCAGTTCTTC. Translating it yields CASSGPGQGVYNEQFF.

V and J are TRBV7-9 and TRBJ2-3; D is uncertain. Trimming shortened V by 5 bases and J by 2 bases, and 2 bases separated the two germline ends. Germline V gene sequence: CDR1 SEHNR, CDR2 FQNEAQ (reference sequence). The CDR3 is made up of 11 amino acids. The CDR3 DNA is TGTGCCAGCAGCCACACAGATACGCAGTATTTT. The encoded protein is CASSHTDTQYF.

The CDR3 reads CSASRGSNQPQHF. CDR3 in DNA: TGCAGTGCTAGTCGGGGGTCCAATCAGCCCCAGCATTTT. V is TRBV20-1 and J is TRBJ1-5; tentative D call: TRBD1 (5 bases). Trimming cost V 3 bases and J 3 bases, with 9 bases left between them. The CDR3 length is 13 residues. Per the germline V gene, CDR1 is DFQATT and CDR2 is SNEGSKA (reference sequence).

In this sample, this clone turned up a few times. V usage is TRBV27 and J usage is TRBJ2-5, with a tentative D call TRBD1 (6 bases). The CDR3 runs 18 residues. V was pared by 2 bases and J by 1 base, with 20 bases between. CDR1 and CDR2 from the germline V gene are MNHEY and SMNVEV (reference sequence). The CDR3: CASSLTHPFQDSQETQYF. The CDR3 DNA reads TGTGCCAGCAGTTTAACACACCCATTTCAGGACAGCCAAGAGACCCAGTACTTC.

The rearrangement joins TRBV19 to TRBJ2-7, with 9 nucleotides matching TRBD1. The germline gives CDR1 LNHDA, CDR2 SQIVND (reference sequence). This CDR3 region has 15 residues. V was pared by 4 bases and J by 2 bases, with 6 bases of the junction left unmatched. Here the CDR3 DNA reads TGTGCCAGTAGTAACCCGACAGGGGGAACCTACGAGCAGTACTTC. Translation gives CASSNPTGGTYEQYF. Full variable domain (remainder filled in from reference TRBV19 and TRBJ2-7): DGGITQSPKYLFRKEGQNVTLSCEQNLNHDAMYWYRQDPGQGLRLIYYSQIVNDFQKGDIAEGYSVSREKKESFPLTVTSAQKNPTAFYLCASSNPTGGTYEQYFGPGTRLTVT.

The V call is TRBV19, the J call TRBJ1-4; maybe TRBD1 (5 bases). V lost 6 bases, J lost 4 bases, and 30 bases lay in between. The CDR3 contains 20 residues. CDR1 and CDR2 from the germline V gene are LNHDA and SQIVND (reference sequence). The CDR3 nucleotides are TGTGCCAGTAGCCCGACCGCACCGGGACTCTATAGGCGGGGTAATGAAAAACTGTTTTTT. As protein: CASSPTAPGLYRRGNEKLFF.